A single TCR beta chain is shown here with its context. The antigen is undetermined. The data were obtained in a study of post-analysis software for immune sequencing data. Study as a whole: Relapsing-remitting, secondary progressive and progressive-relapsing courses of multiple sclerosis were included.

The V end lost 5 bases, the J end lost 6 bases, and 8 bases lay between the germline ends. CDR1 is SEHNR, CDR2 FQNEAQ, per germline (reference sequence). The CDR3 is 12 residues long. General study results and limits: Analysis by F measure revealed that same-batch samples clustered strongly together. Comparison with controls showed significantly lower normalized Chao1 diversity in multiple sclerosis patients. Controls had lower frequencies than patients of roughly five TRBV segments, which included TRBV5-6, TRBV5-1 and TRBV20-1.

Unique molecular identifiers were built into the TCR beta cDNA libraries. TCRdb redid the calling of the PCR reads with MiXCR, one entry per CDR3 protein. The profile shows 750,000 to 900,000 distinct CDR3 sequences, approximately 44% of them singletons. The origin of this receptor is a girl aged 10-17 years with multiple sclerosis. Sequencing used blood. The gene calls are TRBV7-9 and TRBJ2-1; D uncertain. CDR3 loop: CASSTEANEQFF. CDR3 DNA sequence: TGTGCCAGCAGCACAGAGGCCAATGAGCAGTTCTTC.